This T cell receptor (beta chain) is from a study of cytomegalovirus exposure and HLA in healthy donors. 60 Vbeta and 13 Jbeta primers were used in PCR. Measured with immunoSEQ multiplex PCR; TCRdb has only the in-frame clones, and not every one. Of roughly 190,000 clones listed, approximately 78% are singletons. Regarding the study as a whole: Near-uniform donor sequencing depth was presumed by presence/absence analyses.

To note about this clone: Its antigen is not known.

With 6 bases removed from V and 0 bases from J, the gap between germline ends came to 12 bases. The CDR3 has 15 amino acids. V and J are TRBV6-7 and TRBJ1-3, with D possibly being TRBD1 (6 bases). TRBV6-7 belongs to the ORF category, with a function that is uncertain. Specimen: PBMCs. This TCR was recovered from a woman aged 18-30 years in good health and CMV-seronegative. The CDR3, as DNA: TGTGCCAGCAGGCGGACAGACCCCTCTGGAAACACCATATATTTT. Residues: CASRRTDPSGNTIYF.